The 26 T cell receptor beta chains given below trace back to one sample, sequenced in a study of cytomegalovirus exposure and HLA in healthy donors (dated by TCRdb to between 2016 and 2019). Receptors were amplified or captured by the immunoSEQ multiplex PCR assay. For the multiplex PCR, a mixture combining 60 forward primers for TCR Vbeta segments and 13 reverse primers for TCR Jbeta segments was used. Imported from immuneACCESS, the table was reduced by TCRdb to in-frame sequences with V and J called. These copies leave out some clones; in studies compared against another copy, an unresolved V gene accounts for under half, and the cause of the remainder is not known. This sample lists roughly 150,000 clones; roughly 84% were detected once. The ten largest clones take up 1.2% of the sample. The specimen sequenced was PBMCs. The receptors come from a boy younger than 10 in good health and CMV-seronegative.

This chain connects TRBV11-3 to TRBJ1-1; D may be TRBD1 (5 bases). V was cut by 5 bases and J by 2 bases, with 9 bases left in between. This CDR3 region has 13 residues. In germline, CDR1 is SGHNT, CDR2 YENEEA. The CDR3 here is CASSTRDNTEAFF. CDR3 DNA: TGTGCCAGCAGCACCAGGGATAACACTGAAGCTTTCTTT.

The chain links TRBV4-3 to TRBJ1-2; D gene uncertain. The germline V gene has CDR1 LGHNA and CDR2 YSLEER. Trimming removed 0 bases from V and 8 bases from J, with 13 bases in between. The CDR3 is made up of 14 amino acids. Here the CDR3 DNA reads TGCGCCAGCAGCCAAGATCGACCGGGTGGGGGCTACACCTTC. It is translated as CASSQDRPGGGYTF.

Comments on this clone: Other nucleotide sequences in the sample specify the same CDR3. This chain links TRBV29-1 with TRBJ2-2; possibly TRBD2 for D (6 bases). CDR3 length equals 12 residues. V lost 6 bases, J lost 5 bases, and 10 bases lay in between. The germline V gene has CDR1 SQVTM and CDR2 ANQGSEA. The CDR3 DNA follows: TGCAGCGTGGAACGGGGGACCGGGGAGCTGTTTTTT. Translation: CSVERGTGELFF.

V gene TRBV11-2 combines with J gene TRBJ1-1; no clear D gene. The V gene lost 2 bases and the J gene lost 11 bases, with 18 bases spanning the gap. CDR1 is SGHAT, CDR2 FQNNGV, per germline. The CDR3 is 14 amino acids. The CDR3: CASSLSRTGASAFF. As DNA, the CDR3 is TGTGCCAGCAGCTTATCCAGGACGGGAGCTAGCGCTTTCTTT.

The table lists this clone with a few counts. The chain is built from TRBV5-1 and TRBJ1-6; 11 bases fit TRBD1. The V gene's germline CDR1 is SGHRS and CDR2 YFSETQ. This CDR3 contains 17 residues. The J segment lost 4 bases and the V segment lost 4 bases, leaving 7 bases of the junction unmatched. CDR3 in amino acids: CASSPRTGGPYNSPLHF. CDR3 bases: TGCGCCAGCAGCCCACGGACAGGGGGCCCATATAATTCACCCCTCCACTTT.

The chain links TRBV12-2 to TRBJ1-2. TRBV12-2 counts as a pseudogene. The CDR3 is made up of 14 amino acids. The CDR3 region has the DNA TGTGCAAGGGGAGGAGGGCTGCGGGGCTATGGCTACACCTTC. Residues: CARGGGLRGYGYTF.

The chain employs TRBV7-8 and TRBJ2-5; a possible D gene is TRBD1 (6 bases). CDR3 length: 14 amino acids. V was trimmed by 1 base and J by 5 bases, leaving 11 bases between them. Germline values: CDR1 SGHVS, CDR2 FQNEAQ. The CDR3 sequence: CASSLGGPGETQYF. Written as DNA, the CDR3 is TGTGCCAGCAGCTTAGGGGGGCCGGGGGAGACCCAGTACTTC. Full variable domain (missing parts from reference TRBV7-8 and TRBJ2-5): GAGVSQSPRYKVAKRGQDVALRCDPISGHVSLFWYQQALGQGPEFLTYFQNEAQLDKSGLPSDRFFAERPEGSVSTLKIQRTQQEDSAVYLCASSLGGPGETQYFGPGTRLLVL.

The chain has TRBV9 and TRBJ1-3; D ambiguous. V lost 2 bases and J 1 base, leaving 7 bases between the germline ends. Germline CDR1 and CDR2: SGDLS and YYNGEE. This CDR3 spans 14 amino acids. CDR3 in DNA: TGTGCCAGCAGCGTCGGGGTATCTGGAAACACCATATATTTT. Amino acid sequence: CASSVGVSGNTIYF.

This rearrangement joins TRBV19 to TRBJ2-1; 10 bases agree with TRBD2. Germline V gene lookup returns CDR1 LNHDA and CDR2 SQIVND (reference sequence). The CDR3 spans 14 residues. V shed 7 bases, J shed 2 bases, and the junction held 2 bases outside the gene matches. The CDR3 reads CASTGLAAYNEQFF. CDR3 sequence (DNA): TGTGCCAGTACCGGACTAGCGGCCTACAATGAGCAGTTCTTC.

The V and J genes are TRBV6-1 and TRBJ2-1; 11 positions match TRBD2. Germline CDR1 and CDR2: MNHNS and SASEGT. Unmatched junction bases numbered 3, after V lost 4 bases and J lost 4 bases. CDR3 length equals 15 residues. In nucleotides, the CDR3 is TGTGCCAGCAGTGGAGGGACTAGCGGTTACAATGAGCAGTTCTTC. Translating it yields CASSGGTSGYNEQFF.

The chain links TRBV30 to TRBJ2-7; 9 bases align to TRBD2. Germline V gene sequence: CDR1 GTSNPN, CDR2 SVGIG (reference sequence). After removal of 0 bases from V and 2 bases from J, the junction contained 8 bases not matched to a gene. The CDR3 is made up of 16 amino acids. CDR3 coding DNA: TGTGCCTGGAGTGTACCATGGGGACTAGCAGCCTACGAGCAGTACTTC. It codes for CAWSVPWGLAAYEQYF.

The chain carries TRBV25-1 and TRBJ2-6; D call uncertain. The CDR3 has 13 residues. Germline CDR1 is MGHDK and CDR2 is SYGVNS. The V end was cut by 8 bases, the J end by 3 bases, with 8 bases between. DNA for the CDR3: TGTGCCAGCTCGCCGGGTGGGGCCAACGTCCTGACTTTC. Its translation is CASSPGGANVLTF.

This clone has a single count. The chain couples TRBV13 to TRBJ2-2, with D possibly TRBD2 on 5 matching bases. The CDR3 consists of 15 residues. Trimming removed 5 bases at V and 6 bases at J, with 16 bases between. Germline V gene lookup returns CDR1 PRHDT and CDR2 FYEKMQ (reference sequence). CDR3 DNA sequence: TGTGCCAGCAGCCCGTCCGGGCTAGCCCCCGGGGAGCTGTTTTTT. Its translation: CASSPSGLAPGELFF.

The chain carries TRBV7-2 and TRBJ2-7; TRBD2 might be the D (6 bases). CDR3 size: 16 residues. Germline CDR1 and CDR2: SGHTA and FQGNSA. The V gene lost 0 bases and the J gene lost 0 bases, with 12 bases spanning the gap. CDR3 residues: CASSLAPGSLSYEQYF. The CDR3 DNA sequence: TGTGCCAGCAGCTTAGCTCCCGGGAGCCTCTCCTACGAGCAGTACTTC.

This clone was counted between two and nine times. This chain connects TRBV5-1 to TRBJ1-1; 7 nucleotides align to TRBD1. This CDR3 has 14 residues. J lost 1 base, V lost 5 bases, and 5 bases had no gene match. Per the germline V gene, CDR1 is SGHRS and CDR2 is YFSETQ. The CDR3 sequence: CASSFGTANTEAFF. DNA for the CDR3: TGCGCCAGCAGTTTCGGGACAGCGAACACTGAAGCTTTCTTT.

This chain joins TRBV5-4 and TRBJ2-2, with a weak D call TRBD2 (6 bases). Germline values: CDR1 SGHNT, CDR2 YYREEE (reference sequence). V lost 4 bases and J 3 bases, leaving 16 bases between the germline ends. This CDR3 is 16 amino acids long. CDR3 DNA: TGTGCCAGCAGCACTAAGCTCGGGAGTGACACCGGGGAGCTGTTTTTT. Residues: CASSTKLGSDTGELFF.

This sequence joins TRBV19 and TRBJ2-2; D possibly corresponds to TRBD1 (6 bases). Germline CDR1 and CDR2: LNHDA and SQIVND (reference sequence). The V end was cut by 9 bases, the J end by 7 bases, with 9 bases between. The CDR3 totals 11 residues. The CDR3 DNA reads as TGTGCCAGCAGGGGCGTCGGGGAGCTGTTTTTT. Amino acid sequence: CASRGVGELFF. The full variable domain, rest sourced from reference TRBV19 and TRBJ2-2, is DGGITQSPKYLFRKEGQNVTLSCEQNLNHDAMYWYRQDPGQGLRLIYYSQIVNDFQKGDIAEGYSVSREKKESFPLTVTSAQKNPTAFYLCASRGVGELFFGEGSRLTVL.

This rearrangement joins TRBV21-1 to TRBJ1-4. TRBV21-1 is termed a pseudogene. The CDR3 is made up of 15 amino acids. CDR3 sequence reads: CASSKDGGMEEKLFF. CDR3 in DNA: TGTGCCAGCAGCAAAGATGGGGGGATGGAGGAAAAACTGTTTTTT.

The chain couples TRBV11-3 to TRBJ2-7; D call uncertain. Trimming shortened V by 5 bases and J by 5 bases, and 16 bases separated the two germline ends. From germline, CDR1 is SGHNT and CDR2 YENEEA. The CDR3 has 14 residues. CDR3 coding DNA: TGTGCCAGCAGCCCCCGAGGCGGTTCCCACGAGCAGTACTTC. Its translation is CASSPRGGSHEQYF.

Written as DNA, the CDR3 is TGCGCCAGCAGCCAGGCCCCCACCCGGGGTACCACTGAAGCTTTCTTT. This translates into CASSQAPTRGTTEAFF. The chain uses TRBV4-1 and TRBJ1-1; D is unclear. Deletions cut 3 bases from V and 4 bases from J, with 18 bases between. CDR3 length: 16 residues. The V gene's germline CDR1 is MGHRA and CDR2 YSYEKL.

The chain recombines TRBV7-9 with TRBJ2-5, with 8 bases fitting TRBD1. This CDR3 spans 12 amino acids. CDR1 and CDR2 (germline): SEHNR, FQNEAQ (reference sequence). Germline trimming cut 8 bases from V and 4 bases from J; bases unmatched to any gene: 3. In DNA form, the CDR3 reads TGTGCCAGCGGACAGGGAGTAGAGACCCAGTACTTC. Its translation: CASGQGVETQYF.

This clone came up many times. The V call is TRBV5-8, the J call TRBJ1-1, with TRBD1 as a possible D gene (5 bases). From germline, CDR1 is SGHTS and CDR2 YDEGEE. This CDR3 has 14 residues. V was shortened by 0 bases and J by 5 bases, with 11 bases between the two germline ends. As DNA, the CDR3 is TGTGCCAGCAGCTTGGTGGCAGGGCGGACTGAAGCTTTCTTT. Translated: CASSLVAGRTEAFF.

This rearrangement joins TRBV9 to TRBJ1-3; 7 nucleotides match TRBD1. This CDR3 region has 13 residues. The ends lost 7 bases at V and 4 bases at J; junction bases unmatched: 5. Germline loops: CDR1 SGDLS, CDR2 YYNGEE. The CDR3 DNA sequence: TGTGCCAGCGGAGACAGGGTGGGAAACACCATATATTTT. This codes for CASGDRVGNTIYF.

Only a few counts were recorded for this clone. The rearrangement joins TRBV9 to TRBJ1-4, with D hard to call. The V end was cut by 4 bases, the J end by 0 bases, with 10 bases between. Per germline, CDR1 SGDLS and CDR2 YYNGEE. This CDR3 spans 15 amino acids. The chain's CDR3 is CASSPHTSTNEKLFF. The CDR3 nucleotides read TGTGCCAGCAGCCCTCATACATCAACTAATGAAAAACTGTTTTTT. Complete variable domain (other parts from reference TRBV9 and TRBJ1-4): DSGVTQTPKHLITATGQRVTLRCSPRSGDLSVYWYQQSLDQGLQFLIQYYNGEERAKGNILERFSAQQFPDLHSELNLSSLELGDSALYFCASSPHTSTNEKLFFGSGTQLSVL.

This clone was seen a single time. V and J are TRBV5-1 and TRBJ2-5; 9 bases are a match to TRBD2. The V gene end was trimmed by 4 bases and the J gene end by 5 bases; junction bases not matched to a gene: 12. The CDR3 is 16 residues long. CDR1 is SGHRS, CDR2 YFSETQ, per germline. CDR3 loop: CASSVRRSSGGETQYF. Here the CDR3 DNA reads TGCGCCAGCAGCGTACGGAGGAGTAGCGGGGGTGAGACCCAGTACTTC.

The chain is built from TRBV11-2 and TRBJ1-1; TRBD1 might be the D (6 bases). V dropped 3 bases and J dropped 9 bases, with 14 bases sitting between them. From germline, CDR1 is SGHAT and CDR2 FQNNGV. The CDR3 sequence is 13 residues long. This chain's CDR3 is CASSFRTENKAFF. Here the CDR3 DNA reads TGTGCCAGCAGCTTTAGGACAGAAAACAAAGCTTTCTTT.